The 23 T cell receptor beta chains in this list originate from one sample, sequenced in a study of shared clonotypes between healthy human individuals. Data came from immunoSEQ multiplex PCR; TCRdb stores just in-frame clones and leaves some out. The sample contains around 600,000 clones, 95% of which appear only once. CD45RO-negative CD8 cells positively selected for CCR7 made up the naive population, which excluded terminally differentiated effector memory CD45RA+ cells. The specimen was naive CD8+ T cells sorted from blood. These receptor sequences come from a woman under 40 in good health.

CDR3 loop: CASSDSRETSNTEAFF. In nucleotides, the CDR3 is TGTGCCAGCAGTGACAGCAGGGAGACCTCTAACACTGAAGCTTTCTTT. The genes are TRBV2 and TRBJ1-1; TRBD1 might be the D (5 bases). CDR3 size: 16 residues. The V gene lost 3 bases and the J gene lost 2 bases, with 16 bases spanning the gap. Germline CDR1 is SNHLY and CDR2 is FYNNEI.

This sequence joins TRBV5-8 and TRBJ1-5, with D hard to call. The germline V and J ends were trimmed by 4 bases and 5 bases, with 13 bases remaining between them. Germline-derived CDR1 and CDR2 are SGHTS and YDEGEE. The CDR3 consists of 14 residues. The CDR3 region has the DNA TGTGCCAGCAGCGGACCTTGGCCAGATCAGCCCCAGCATTTT. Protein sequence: CASSGPWPDQPQHF.

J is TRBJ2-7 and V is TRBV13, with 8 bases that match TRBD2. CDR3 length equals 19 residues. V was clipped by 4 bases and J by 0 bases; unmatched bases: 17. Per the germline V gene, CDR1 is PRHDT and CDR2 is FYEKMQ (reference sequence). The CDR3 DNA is TGTGCCAGCAGCTCCGAGCCAGCTACCGCGGGAGGCCTCTCCTACGAGCAGTACTTC. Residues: CASSSEPATAGGLSYEQYF.

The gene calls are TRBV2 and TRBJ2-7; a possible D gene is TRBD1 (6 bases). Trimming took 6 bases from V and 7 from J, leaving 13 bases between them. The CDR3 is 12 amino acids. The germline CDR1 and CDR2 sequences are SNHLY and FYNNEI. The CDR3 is CASRTGMEEQYF. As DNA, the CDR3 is TGTGCCAGCAGAACAGGGATGGAGGAGCAGTACTTC.

CDR3 in DNA: TGTGCCAGTAGTAACCTAAGGGGACAGGGGGCGACAGATACGCAGTATTTT. Protein product: CASSNLRGQGATDTQYF. The J gene is TRBJ2-3, the V gene TRBV19, with 12 bases identical to TRBD1. The CDR3 is 17 amino acids. Looked up from germline, CDR1 is LNHDA and CDR2 is SQIVND (reference sequence). J was trimmed by 3 bases and V by 4 bases; bases with no gene match: 8.

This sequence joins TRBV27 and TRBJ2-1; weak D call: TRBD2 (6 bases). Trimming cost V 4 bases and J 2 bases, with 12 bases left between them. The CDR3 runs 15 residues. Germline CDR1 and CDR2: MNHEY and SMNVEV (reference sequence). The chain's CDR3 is CASSSGTLTYNEQFF. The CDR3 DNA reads TGTGCCAGCAGTTCAGGGACTCTAACCTACAATGAGCAGTTCTTC.

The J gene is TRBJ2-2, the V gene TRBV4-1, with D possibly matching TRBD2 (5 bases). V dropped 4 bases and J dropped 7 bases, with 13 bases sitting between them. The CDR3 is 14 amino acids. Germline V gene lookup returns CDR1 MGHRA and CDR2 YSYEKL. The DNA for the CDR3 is TGCGCCAGCAGCCCCCTCGGGGTAGGCGGGGAGCTGTTTTTT. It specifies CASSPLGVGGELFF.

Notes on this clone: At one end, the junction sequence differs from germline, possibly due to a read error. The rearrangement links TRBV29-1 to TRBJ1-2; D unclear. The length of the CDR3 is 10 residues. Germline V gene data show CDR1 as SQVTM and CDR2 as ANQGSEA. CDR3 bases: TGCAGCGTTAAAGACTATGGCTACACCTTC. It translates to CSVKDYGYTF.

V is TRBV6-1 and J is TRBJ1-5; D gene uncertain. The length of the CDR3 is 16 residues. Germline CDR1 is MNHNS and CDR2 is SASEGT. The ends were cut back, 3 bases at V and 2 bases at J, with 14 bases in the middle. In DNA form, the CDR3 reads TGTGCCAGCAGTGATAGGAGTGGCTCGGGCAATCAGCCCCAGCATTTT. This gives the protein CASSDRSGSGNQPQHF.

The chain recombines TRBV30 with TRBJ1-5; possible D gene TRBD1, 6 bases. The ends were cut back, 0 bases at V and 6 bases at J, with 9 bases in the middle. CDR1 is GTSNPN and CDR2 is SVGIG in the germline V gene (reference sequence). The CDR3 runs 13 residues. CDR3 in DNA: TGTGCCTGGAGTGTAATGGGGGCTCAGCCCCAGCATTTT. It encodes CAWSVMGAQPQHF.

As DNA, the CDR3 is TGCGCCAGCAGCCAAGAAGGGAGGTACAATGAGCAGTTCTTC. It translates to CASSQEGRYNEQFF. V is TRBV4-1 and J is TRBJ2-1; the D gene is possibly TRBD2 (6 bases). The V gene lost 0 bases and the J gene lost 4 bases, with 7 bases spanning the gap. Germline V gives CDR1 MGHRA, CDR2 YSYEKL. CDR3 length: 14 amino acids.

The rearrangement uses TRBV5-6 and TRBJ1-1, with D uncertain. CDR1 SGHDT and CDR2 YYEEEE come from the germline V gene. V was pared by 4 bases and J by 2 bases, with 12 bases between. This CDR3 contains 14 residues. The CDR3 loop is CASSPSGANTEAFF. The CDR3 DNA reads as TGTGCCAGCAGCCCTTCGGGAGCAAACACTGAAGCTTTCTTT. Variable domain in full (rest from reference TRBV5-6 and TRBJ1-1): DAGVTQSPTHLIKTRGQQVTLRCSPKSGHDTVSWYQQALGQGPQFIFQYYEEEERQRGNFPDRFSGHQFPNYSSELNVNALLLGDSALYLCASSPSGANTEAFFGQGTRLTVV.

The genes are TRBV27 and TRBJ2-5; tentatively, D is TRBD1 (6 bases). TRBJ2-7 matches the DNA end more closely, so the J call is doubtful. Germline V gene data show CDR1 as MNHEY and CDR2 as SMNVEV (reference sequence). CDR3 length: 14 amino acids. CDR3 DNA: TGTGCCAGCAGTTTCCGGACAGTCCCCTACGAGCAGTACTTC. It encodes CASSFRTVPYEQYF.

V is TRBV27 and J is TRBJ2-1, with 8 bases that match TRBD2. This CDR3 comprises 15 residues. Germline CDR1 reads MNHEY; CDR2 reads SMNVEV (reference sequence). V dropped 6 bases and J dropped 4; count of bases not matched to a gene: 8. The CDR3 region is CASSSGASGYNEQFF. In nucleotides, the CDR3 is TGTGCCAGCAGCTCCGGGGCTAGCGGGTACAATGAGCAGTTCTTC.

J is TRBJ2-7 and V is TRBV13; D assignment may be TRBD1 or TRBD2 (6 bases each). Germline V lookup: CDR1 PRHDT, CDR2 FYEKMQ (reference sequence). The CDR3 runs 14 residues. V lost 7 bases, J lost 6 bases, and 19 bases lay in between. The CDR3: CASTRFGGQPEQYF. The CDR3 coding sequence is TGTGCCAGCACGCGGTTCGGGGGACAACCCGAGCAGTACTTC.

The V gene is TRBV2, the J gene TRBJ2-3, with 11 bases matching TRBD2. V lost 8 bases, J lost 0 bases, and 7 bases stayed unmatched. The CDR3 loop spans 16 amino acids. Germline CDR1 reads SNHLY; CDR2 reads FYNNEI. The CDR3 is CASRERTSGSTDTQYF. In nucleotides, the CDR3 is TGTGCCAGCCGAGAGAGGACTAGCGGGAGCACAGATACGCAGTATTTT.

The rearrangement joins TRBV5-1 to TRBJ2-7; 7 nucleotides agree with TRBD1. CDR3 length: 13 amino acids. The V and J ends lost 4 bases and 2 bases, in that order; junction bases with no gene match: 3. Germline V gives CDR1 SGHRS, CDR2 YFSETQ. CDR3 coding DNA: TGCGCCAGCAGCGGGGGACAGACCTACGAGCAGTACTTC. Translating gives CASSGGQTYEQYF.

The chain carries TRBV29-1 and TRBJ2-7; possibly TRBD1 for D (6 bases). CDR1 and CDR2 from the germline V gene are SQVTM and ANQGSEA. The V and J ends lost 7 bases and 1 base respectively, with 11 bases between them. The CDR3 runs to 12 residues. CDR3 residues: CSAETGSYEQYF. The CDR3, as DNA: TGCAGCGCTGAGACAGGATCCTACGAGCAGTACTTC.

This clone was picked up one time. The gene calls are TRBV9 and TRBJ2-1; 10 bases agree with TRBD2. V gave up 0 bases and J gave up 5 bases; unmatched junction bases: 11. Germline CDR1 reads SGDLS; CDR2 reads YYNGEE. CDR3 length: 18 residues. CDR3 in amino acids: CASSVDERSGRGDNEQFF. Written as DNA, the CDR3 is TGTGCCAGCAGCGTAGACGAACGGAGCGGGAGGGGGGACAATGAGCAGTTCTTC.

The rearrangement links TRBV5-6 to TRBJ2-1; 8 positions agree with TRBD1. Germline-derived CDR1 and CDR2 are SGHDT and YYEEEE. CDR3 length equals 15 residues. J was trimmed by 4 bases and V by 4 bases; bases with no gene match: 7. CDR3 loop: CASSLTGDEYNEQFF. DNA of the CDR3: TGTGCCAGCAGCCTGACAGGGGATGAATACAATGAGCAGTTCTTC.

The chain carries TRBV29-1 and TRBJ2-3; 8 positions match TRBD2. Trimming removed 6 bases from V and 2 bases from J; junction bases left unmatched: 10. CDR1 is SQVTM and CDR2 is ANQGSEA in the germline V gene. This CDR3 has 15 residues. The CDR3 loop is CSVPKTSGPTDTQYF. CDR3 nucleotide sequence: TGCAGCGTCCCCAAAACTAGCGGCCCCACAGATACGCAGTATTTT.

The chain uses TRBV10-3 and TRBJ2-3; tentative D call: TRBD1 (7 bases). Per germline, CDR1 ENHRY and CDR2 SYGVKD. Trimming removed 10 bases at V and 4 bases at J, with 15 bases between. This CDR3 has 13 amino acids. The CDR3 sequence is CATRQGLPDTQYF. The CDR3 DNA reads TGTGCCACTAGACAGGGACTCCCAGATACGCAGTATTTT.

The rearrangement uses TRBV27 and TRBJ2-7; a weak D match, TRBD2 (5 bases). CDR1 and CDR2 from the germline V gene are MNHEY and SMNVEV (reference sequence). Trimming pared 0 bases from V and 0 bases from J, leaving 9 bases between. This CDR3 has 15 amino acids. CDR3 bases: TGTGCCAGCAGTTTATCGGCGGGCATCTCCTACGAGCAGTACTTC. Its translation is CASSLSAGISYEQYF.